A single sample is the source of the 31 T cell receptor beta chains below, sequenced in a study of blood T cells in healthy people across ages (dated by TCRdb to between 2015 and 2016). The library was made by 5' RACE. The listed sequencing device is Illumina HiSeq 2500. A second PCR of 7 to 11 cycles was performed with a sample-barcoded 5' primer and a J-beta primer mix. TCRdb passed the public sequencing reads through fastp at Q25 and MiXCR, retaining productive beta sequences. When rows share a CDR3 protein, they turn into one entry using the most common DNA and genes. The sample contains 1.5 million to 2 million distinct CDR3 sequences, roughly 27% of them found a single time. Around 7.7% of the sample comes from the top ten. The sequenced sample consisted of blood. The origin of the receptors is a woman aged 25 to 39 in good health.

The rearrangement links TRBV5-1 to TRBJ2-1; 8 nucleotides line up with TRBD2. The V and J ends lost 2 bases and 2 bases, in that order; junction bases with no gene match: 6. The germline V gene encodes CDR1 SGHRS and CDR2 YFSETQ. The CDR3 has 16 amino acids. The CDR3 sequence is CASSFYSGGAYNEQFF. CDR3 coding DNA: TGCGCCAGCAGCTTTTATTCCGGGGGGGCCTACAATGAGCAGTTCTTC.

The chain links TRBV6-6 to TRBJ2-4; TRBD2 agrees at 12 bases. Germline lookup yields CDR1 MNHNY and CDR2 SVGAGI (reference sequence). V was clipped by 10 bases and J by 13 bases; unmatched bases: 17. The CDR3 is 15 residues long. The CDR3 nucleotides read TGTGCCATTTCGACTAGCGGGGGTTCCTACAATGAGCAGTACTTC. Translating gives CAISTSGGSYNEQYF.

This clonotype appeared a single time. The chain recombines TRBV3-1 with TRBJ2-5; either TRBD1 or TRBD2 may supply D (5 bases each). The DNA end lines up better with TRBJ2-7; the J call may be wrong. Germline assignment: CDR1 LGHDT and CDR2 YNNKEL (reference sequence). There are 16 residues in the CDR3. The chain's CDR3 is CASSQNRRRGKNEQYF. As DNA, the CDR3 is TGTGCCAGCAGCCAGAACCGAAGACGGGGCAAAAACGAGCAGTACTTC.

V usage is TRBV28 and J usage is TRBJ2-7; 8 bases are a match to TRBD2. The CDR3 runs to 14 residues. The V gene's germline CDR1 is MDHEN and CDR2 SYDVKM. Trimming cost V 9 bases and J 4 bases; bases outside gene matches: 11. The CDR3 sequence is CARHSGGIGYEQYF. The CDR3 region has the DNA TGTGCCAGGCACTCGGGGGGGATCGGTTACGAGCAGTACTTC.

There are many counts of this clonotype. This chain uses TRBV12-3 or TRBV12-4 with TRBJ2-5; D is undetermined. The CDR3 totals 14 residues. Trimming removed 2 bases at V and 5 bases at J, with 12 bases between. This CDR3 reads CASSLMTRTETQYF. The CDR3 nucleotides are TGTGCCAGCAGTTTAATGACCCGGACGGAGACCCAGTACTTC.

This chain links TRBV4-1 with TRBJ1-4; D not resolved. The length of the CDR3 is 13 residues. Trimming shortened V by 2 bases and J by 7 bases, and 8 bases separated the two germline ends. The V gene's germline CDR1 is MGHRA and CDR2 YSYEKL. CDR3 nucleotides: TGCGCCAGCAGCCAACTACGGCTTGAAAAACTGTTTTTT. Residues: CASSQLRLEKLFF.

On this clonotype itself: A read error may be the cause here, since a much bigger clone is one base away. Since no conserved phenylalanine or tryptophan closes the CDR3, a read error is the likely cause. The CDR3 sequence is CSARGSMGQFS. Here the CDR3 DNA reads TGCAGTGCTAGAGGGAGTATGGGGCAGTTCTCC. The V gene is TRBV20-1, the J gene TRBJ2-1; D unclear. The CDR3 totals 11 residues. The V gene lost 1 base and the J gene lost 12 bases, with 10 bases spanning the gap. CDR1 and CDR2 (germline): DFQATT, SNEGSKA (reference sequence).

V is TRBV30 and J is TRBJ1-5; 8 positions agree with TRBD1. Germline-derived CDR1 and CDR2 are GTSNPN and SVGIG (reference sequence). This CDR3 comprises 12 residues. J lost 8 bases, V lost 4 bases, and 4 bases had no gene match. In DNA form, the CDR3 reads TGTGCCTGGAACAGGGGGACGGAGCCCCAGCATTTT. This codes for CAWNRGTEPQHF.

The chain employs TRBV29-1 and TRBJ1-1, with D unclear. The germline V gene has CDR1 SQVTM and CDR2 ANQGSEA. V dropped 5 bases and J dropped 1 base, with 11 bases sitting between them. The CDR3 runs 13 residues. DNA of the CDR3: TGCAGCGTTAGATGGGAAGCGAACACTGAAGCTTTCTTT. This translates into CSVRWEANTEAFF.

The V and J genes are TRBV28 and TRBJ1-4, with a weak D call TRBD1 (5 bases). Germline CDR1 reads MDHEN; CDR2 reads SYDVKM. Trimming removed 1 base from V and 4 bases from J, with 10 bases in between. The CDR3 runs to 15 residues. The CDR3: CASSLSAGLNEKLFF. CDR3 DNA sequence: TGTGCCAGCAGTTTATCAGCGGGGCTTAATGAAAAACTGTTTTTT.

CDR3 in amino acids: CASSKGVGGADNQPQHF. Written as DNA, the CDR3 is TGTGCCAGCAGCAAGGGAGTTGGGGGGGCGGACAATCAGCCCCAGCATTTT. V is TRBV5-5 and J is TRBJ1-5, with TRBD1 as a possible D gene (6 bases). Trimming pared 4 bases from V and 3 bases from J, leaving 20 bases between. This CDR3 has 17 amino acids. From germline, CDR1 is SGHKS and CDR2 YYEKEE (reference sequence).

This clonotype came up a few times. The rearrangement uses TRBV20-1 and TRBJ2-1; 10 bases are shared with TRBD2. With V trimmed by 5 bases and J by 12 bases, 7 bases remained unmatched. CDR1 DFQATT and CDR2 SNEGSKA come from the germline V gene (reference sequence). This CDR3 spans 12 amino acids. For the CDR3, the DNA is TGCAGTGCTCATACTAGCGGGGCGGGGCAGTTCTTC. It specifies CSAHTSGAGQFF.

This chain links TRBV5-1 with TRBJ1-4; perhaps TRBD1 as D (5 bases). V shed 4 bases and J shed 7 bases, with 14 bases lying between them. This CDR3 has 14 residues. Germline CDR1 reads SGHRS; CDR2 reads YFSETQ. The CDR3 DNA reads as TGCGCCAGCAGCACAGGACGGGGAGGTGAAAAACTGTTTTTT. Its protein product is CASSTGRGGEKLFF.

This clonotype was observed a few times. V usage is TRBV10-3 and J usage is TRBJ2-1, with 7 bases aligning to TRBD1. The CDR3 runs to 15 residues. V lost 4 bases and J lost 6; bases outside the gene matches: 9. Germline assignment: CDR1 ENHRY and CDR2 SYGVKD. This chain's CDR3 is CAISAPDRVSNEQFF. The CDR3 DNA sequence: TGTGCCATCAGTGCCCCTGACAGGGTGAGCAATGAGCAGTTCTTC.

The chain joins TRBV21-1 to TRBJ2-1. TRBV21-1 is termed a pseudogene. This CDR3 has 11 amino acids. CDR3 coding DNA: TGTGCCAGCGGAAAAGACAATGAGCAGTTCTTC. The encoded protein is CASGKDNEQFF.

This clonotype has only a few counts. This CDR3 reads CASSPRQGGNIQYF. CDR3 bases: TGTGCCAGTAGCCCCCGACAGGGTGGAAACATTCAGTACTTC. The rearrangement links TRBV19 to TRBJ2-4; 7 nucleotides align to TRBD1. Germline V gene lookup returns CDR1 LNHDA and CDR2 SQIVND (reference sequence). Unmatched junction bases numbered 8, after V lost 6 bases and J lost 6 bases. The CDR3 is 14 residues long.

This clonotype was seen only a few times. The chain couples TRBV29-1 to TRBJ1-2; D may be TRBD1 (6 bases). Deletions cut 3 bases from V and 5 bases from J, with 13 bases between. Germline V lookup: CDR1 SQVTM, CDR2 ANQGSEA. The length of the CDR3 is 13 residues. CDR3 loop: CSVDRGNPYGYTF. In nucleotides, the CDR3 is TGCAGCGTTGACAGGGGCAATCCGTATGGCTACACCTTC.

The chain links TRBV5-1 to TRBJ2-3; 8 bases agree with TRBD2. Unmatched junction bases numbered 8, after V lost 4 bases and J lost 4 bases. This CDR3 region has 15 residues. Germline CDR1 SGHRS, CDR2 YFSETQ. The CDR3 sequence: CASSGTGTSADTQYF. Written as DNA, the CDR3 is TGCGCCAGCAGCGGGACCGGGACTAGTGCAGATACGCAGTATTTT.

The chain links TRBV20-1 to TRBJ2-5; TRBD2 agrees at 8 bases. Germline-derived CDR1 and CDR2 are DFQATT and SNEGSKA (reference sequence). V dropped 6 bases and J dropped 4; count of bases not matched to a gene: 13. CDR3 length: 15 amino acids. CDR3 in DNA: TGCAGTGCCCGGGGGGGGAAAGGGTGGCGAGAGACCCAGTACTTC. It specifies CSARGGKGWRETQYF.

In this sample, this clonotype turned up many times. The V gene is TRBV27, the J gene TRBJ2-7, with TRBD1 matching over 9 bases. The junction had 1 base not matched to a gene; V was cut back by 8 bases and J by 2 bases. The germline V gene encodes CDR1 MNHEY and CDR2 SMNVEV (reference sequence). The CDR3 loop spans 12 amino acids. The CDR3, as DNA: TGTGCCAGCGGGACAGGGCCCTACGAGCAGTACTTC. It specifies CASGTGPYEQYF.

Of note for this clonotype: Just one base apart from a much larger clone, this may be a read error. CDR3 residues: CASSRNLVVGHGEQYF. As DNA, the CDR3 is TGTGCCAGCAGTCGTAATCTAGTCGTGGGGCACGGAGAGCAGTACTTC. The chain employs TRBV7-2 and TRBJ2-7, with D tentatively TRBD1 (5 bases). Per the germline V gene, CDR1 is SGHTA and CDR2 is FQGNSA. The CDR3 runs 16 residues. Trimming removed 6 bases from V and 7 bases from J, with 25 bases in between.

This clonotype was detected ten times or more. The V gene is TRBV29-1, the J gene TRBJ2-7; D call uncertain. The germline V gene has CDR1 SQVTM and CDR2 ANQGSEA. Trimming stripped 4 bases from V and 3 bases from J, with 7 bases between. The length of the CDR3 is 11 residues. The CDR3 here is CSVVVNYEQYF. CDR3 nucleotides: TGCAGCGTTGTGGTAAACTACGAGCAGTACTTC.

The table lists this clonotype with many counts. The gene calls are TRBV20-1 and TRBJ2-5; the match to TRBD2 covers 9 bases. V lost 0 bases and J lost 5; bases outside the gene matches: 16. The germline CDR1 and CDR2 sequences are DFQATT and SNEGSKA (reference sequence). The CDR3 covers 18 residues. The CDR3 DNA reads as TGCAGTGCTAGAGATAGCCACGGGCTAGCGGGGAAGAGGGAGACCCAGTACTTC. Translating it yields CSARDSHGLAGKRETQYF.

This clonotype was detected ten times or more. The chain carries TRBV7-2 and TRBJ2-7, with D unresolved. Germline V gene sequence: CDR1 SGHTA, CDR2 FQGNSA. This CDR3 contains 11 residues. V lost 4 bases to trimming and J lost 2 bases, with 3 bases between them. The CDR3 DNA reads TGTGCCAGCAGCTGGGCCTACGAGCAGTACTTC. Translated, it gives CASSWAYEQYF.

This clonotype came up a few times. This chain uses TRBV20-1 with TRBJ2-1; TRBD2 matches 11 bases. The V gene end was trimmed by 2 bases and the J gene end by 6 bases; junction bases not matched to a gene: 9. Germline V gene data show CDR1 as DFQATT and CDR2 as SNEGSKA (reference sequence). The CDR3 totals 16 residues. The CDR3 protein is CSARLGGLADLNEQFF. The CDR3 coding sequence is TGCAGTGCTAGATTGGGGGGACTAGCGGACCTCAATGAGCAGTTCTTC.

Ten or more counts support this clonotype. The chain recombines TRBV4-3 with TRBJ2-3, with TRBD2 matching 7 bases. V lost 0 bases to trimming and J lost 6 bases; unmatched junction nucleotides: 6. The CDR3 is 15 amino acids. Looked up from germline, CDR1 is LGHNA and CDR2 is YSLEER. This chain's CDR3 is CASSQDTAGWDTQYF. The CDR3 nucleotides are TGCGCCAGCAGCCAAGATACAGCGGGGTGGGATACGCAGTATTTT.

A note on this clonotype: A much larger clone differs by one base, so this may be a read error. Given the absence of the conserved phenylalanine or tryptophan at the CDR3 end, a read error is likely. CDR3 in DNA: TGTGCCAGCAGCTTAAACGCGGGGGGGAATTATTACAATGAGCAGTTCGTC. This sequence encodes CASSLNAGGNYYNEQFV. The chain carries TRBV7-3 and TRBJ2-1, with 9 bases fitting TRBD2. Germline loops: CDR1 SGHTA, CDR2 FQGTGA. V trimming: 1 base; J trimming: 4 bases; junction bases outside the gene matches: 8. CDR3 length: 17 amino acids.

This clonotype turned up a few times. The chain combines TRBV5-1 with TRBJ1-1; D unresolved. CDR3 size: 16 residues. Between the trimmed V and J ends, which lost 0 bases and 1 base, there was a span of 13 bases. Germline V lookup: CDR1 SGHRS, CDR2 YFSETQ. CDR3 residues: CASSLGVSSTNTEAFF. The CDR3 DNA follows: TGCGCCAGCAGCTTGGGTGTCAGCTCTACGAACACTGAAGCTTTCTTT.

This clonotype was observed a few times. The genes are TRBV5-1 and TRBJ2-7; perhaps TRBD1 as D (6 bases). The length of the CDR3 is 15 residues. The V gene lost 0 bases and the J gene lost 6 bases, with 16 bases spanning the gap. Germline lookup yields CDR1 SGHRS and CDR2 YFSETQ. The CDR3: CASSLGVPTGGEQYF. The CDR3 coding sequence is TGCGCCAGCAGCTTGGGGGTTCCGACAGGAGGCGAGCAGTACTTC.

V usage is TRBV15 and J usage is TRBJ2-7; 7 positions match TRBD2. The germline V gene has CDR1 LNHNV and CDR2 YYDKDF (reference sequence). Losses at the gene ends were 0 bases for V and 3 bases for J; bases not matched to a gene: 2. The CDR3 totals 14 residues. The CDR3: CATSRELALYEQYF. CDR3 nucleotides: TGTGCCACCAGCAGAGAACTAGCGCTCTACGAGCAGTACTTC.

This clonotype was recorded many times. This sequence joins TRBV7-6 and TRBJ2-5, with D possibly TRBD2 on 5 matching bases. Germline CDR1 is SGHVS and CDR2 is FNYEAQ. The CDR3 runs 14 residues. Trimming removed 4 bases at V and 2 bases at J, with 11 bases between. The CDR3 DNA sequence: TGTGCCAGCAGCTGGAACCGGGAACAAGAGACCCAGTACTTC. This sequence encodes CASSWNREQETQYF.